This T cell receptor beta chain was profiled in a study of breast tumors, draining lymph nodes, adjacent tissues (dated by TCRdb to about 2016). Study-wide context: TCR beta repertoires were compared across tumor, adjacent nontumor tissue and axillary lymph nodes obtained from breast cancer patients. The study was designed to assess the relationships and possible T-cell exchange between tumor, surrounding tissue and draining lymph node repertoires in human breast cancer. General findings and caveats noted by the study authors: Rather than being directly demonstrated, the conclusion that tumor T cells originate in lymph nodes was presented as consistent with a hypothesis. The data were considered consistent with the idea that most tumor T cells come from the lymph node and then expand in tumor tissue. Tumor T-cell repertoires showed less diversity than lymph node repertoires and more diversity than nontumor tissue repertoires, and tumor T-cell repertoires showed preferential V and J gene usage. Tumor and nontumor tissue repertoires were found to be significantly more similar in luminal-like than in basal-like breast cancer.

On this clonotype: Its antigen specificity is not known. One base away there is no much larger clone; base qualities are not given.

Sequencing took place on an Illumina HiSeq 2000. Multiplex PCR amplification was used to generate the TCR beta chain libraries. The amplified TCR beta chain products were analyzed by high-throughput sequencing. The raw public data were reprocessed by TCRdb itself: fastp quality trimming at Q25, MiXCR clonotype calling, in-frame beta chains only. Each entry merges the rows of one CDR3 protein and shows their most common DNA and genes. Present in this sample are 16,000 or so distinct CDR3 sequences, about 45% of which were seen just once. Roughly 15% of the sample comes from the top ten. Adjacent samples consisted of nontumor breast tissue surrounding the tumor. CDR3 length: 19 amino acids, cysteine to phenylalanine. Only the CDR3 portion is preserved as DNA: 57 bases, with reading frame beginning at the first base. After removal of 4 bases from V and 10 bases from J, the junction retains 20 bases not matched to a gene. Taken from the germline V gene, the CDR1 and CDR2 loops are SGHVS and FQNEAQ.

This chain joins TRBV7-8 to TRBJ1-6, and TRBD1 aligns with 9 junction nucleotides. The TCR was taken from a female donor with breast cancer. Some clones in this sample may be carry-over from other donors' samples. The source material was tumor-adjacent breast tissue. Read as DNA, the sequence is TGTGCCAGCAGCTCCCGGGACAGGGTAACGGGCGGGGGACAGTCACCCCTCCACTTT. Its protein is CASSSRDRVTGGGQSPLHF.